The 9 T cell receptor beta chains listed next were all sequenced from one sample in a study of T cell responses to AZD1222 COVID-19 vaccine. Sequencing used immunoSEQ multiplex PCR; TCRdb keeps in-frame clones, though not all of them. The sample carries 150,000 to 200,000 clones, about 91% recorded once. The specimen comprised peripheral blood, sampled 28 days after the second AZD1222 dose. Receptor source: an adult who received the AZD1222 COVID-19 vaccine.

The chain combines TRBV6-4 with TRBJ2-3; the D is unclear. CDR1 is MRHNA, CDR2 SNTAGT, per germline. This CDR3 has 16 amino acids. Trimming stripped 2 bases from V and 2 bases from J, with 14 bases between. CDR3 bases: TGTGCCAGCAGTGACGGAGCAAGCAGTGACACAGATACGCAGTATTTT. It translates to CASSDGASSDTDTQYF.

The J gene is TRBJ2-1, the V gene TRBV5-4; 7 bases are a match to TRBD1. CDR3 length: 16 residues. The trim removed 0 bases at V and 0 bases at J, leaving 3 bases unmatched. Per the germline V gene, CDR1 is SGHNT and CDR2 is YYREEE (reference sequence). The CDR3: CASSLGDSSSYNEQFF. As DNA, the CDR3 is TGTGCCAGCAGCTTGGGGGACAGTAGCTCCTACAATGAGCAGTTCTTC.

The V gene is TRBV11-2, the J gene TRBJ1-3; 10 bases align to TRBD1. The V segment lost 0 bases and the J segment 5 bases; nucleotides outside the gene matches: 13. CDR1 is SGHAT, CDR2 FQNNGV, per germline. The CDR3 sequence is 19 residues long. The CDR3 DNA reads TGTGCCAGCAGCTTAGATTGGGCGACCGGGACAGGGGAGCGAAACACCATATATTTT. Its translation is CASSLDWATGTGERNTIYF.

This chain uses TRBV19 with TRBJ1-1; TRBD1 is a possible D gene (5 bases). The CDR3 totals 12 residues. Deletions cut 7 bases from V and 4 bases from J, with 10 bases between. Looked up from germline, CDR1 is LNHDA and CDR2 is SQIVND (reference sequence). The CDR3 loop reads CASTREITEAFF. In nucleotides, the CDR3 is TGTGCCAGTACCAGGGAGATCACTGAAGCTTTCTTT.

The chain has TRBV7-9 and TRBJ2-7, with 7 nucleotides matching TRBD2. J gave up 1 base and V 5 bases, and 8 bases lay outside the gene matches. This CDR3 contains 15 residues. Per germline, CDR1 SEHNR and CDR2 FQNEAQ (reference sequence). In DNA form, the CDR3 reads TGTGCCAGCAGCCCCCCGACGGGGGGATCCTACGAGCAGTACTTC. Protein sequence: CASSPPTGGSYEQYF.

This chain connects TRBV6-5 to TRBJ1-1; 10 bases align to TRBD1. CDR3 length: 14 residues. V shed 5 bases, J shed 4 bases, and the junction held 4 bases outside the gene matches. Germline CDR1 MNHEY, CDR2 SVGAGI. The CDR3 here is CASSHRTGGTEAFF. The CDR3 region has the DNA TGTGCCAGCAGTCATAGGACAGGGGGCACTGAAGCTTTCTTT.

The V call is TRBV6-5, the J call TRBJ1-5; 8 positions match TRBD1. This CDR3 spans 15 amino acids. The V gene's germline CDR1 is MNHEY and CDR2 SVGAGI. Trimming cost V 6 bases and J 5 bases; bases outside gene matches: 9. In DNA, the CDR3 is TGTGCCAGCAGCGCCGACAGGGGCATTGATCAGCCCCAGCATTTT. Translation gives CASSADRGIDQPQHF.

The chain has TRBV5-6 and TRBJ2-5; D not resolved. The CDR3 contains 13 residues. Germline V gene data show CDR1 as SGHDT and CDR2 as YYEEEE. V was cut by 0 bases and J by 5 bases, with 8 bases left in between. CDR3 nucleotides: TGTGCCAGCAGCTTGGACGCCTGGGAGACCCAGTACTTC. It is translated as CASSLDAWETQYF.

V is TRBV9 and J is TRBJ2-3; 9 nucleotides line up with TRBD2. J lost 2 bases, V lost 0 bases, and 4 bases had no gene match. CDR3 length equals 16 residues. Germline CDR1 is SGDLS and CDR2 is YYNGEE. The CDR3 coding sequence is TGTGCCAGCAGCGTAGACGCGGGGGGGTACACAGATACGCAGTATTTT. Protein sequence: CASSVDAGGYTDTQYF.